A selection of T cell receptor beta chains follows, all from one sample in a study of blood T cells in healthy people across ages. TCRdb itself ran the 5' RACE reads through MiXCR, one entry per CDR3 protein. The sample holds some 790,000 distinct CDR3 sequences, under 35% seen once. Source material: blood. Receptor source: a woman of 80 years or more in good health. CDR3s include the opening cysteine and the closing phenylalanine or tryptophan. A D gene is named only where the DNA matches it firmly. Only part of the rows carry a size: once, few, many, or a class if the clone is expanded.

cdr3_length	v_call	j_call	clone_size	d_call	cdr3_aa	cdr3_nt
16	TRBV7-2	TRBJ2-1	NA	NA	CAGSTGTEESYNEQFF	TGTGCCGGCAGCACCGGGACGGAGGAGTCCTACAATGAGCAGTTCTTC
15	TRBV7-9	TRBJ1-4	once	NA	CASSQGTLRHEKLFF	TGTGCCAGCAGCCAAGGCACCCTCCGACATGAAAAACTGTTTTTT
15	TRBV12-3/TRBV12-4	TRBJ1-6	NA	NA	CASRGGGEGNSPLHF	TGTGCCAGCAGGGGGGGAGGGGAGGGGAATTCACCCCTCCACTTT
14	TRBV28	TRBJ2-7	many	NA	CASREGGVSYEQYF	TGTGCCAGCAGAGAGGGCGGGGTCTCCTACGAGCAGTACTTC
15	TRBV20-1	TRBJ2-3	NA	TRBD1	CGAVQGASSTDTQYF	TGCGGTGCTGTACAGGGGGCGAGTAGCACAGATACGCAGTATTTT
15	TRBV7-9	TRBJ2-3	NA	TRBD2	CAPGRLAGFTDTQYF	TGTGCCCCGGGGCGGCTAGCGGGGTTCACAGATACGCAGTATTTT
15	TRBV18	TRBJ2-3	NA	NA	CASAPRRQSTDTQYF	TGTGCCAGCGCACCACGCAGACAGAGCACAGATACGCAGTATTTT
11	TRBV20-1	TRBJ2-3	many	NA	CSGTDTDTQYF	TGCAGTGGAACAGACACAGATACGCAGTATTTT
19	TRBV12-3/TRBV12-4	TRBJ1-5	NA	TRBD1	CASSLGGQGALRGNQPQHF	TGTGCCAGCAGCCTAGGGGGACAGGGGGCTTTAAGGGGCAATCAGCCCCAGCATTTT
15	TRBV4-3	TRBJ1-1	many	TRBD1	CASSPSGQGGTEAFF	TGCGCCAGCAGCCCTTCCGGACAGGGTGGCACTGAAGCTTTCTTT
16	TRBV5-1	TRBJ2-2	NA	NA	CASSLGLQGNTGELFF	TGCGCCAGCAGCTTGGGCTTACAGGGGAACACCGGGGAGCTGTTTTTT
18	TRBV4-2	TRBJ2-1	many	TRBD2	CASSQDARPSLAGGPQFF	TGTGCCAGCAGCCAAGATGCCCGACCCTCACTAGCGGGGGGGCCTCAGTTCTTC
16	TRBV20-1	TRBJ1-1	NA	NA	CSARDPRGTLYTEAFF	TGCAGTGCTAGAGATCCGAGGGGGACACTATACACTGAAGCTTTCTTT
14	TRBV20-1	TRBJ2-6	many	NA	CSAYRDSGANVLTF	TGCAGTGCTTACAGGGATTCTGGGGCCAACGTCCTGACTTTC
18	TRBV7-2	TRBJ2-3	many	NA	CASSTPPGTSRVADTQYF	TGTGCCAGCAGCACACCCCCCGGGACATCACGGGTGGCAGATACGCAGTATTTT
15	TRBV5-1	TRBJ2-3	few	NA	CASSLAGSEADTQYF	TGCGCCAGCAGCTTGGCAGGGAGTGAGGCAGATACGCAGTATTTT
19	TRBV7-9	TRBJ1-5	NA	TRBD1	CASSPGQGGVFDSNQPQHF	TGTGCCAGCAGCCCTGGACAGGGAGGAGTGTTTGATAGCAATCAGCCCCAGCATTTT
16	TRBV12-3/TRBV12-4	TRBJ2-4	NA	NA	CASSLGLAHPGNIQYF	TGTGCCAGCAGTTTAGGCCTAGCGCACCCCGGGAACATTCAGTACTTC
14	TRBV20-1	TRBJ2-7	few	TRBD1	CGAPDRGTSYEQYF	TGCGGTGCCCCGGACAGGGGGACCTCCTACGAGCAGTACTTC
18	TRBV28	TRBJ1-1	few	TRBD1	CASSLSRGTGGLNTEAFF	TGTGCCAGCAGTCTCTCACGGGGGACAGGGGGCTTGAACACTGAAGCTTTCTTT
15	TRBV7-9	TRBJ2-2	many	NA	CASSLRQEDTGELFF	TGTGCCAGCAGCTTAAGGCAGGAGGACACCGGGGAGCTGTTTTTT
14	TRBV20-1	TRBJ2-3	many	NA	CSVRGRGNADTQYF	TGCAGTGTCAGGGGCAGGGGAAACGCTGATACGCAGTATTTT
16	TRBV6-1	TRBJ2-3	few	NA	CASSDPSKGSEGTQYF	TGTGCCAGCAGTGATCCCTCCAAGGGTAGCGAGGGTACGCAGTATTTT
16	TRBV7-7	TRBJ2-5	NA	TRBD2	CASSSTSGLVLETQYF	TGTGCCAGCAGCTCTACTAGCGGGTTGGTTCTAGAGACCCAGTACTTC
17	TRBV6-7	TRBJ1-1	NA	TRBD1	CASSYGTGEVGNTEAFF	TGTGCCAGCAGTTACGGGACAGGGGAGGTGGGGAACACTGAAGCTTTCTTT
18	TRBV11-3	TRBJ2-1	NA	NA	CASSLVGGAASGHNEQFF	TGTGCCAGCAGCTTAGTAGGGGGGGCTGCTAGCGGCCACAATGAGCAGTTCTTC
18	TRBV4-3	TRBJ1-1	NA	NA	CASSQEVRAEEGNTEAFF	TGCGCCAGCAGCCAAGAAGTCAGGGCAGAGGAAGGAAACACTGAAGCTTTCTTT
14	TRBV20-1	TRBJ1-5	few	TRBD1	CSAGQGGAGQPQHF	TGCAGTGCGGGACAGGGAGGAGCAGGTCAGCCCCAGCATTTT
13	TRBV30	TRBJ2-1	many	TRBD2	CAWWTSENNEQFF	TGTGCCTGGTGGACTAGCGAGAACAATGAGCAGTTCTTC
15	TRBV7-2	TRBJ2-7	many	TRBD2	CASSLTLAGGSEQYF	TGTGCCAGCAGCTTAACGTTGGCGGGGGGTTCCGAGCAGTACTTC
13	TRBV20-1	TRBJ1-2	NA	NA	CSASKDLNYGYTF	TGCAGTGCTAGTAAGGACTTGAACTATGGCTACACCTTC
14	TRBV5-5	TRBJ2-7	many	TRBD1	CASSVRQGPYEQYF	TGTGCCAGCAGCGTACGACAGGGACCCTACGAGCAGTACTTC
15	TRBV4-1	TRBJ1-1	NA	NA	CASSQGGRADTEAFF	TGCGCCAGCAGCCAAGGAGGACGGGCGGACACTGAAGCTTTCTTT
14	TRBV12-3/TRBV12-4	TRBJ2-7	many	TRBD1	CASSVRQGAYEQYF	TGTGCCAGCAGTGTTCGACAGGGGGCCTACGAGCAGTACTTC
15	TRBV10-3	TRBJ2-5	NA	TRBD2	CAISEGTSIVGTQYF	TGTGCCATCAGCGAAGGGACTAGCATCGTAGGGACCCAGTACTTC
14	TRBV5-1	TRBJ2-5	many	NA	CASSLKQGKETQYF	TGCGCCAGCAGCTTGAAACAGGGTAAAGAGACCCAGTACTTC
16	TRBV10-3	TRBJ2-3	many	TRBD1	CAISDAGTGSGDTQYF	TGTGCCATCAGTGATGCCGGGACAGGATCAGGAGATACGCAGTATTTT
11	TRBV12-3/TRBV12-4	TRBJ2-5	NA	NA	CASTETETQYF	TGTGCCAGCACGGAGACAGAGACCCAGTACTTC
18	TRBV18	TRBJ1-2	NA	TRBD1	CASSSAGQGQPSNYGYTF	TGTGCCAGCTCATCAGCGGGACAGGGTCAACCTTCTAACTATGGCTACACCTTC
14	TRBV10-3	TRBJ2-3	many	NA	CAITVGYPTDTQYF	TGTGCCATCACGGTGGGCTACCCCACAGATACGCAGTATTTT
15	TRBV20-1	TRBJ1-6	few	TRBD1	CSAYQLGRQGSPLHF	TGCAGTGCTTACCAGCTTGGTCGACAGGGTTCACCCCTCCACTTT
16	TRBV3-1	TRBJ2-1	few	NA	CASSQSRTGRHNEQFF	TGTGCCAGCAGCCAAAGCCGGACGGGAAGACACAATGAGCAGTTCTTC
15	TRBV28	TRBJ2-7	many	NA	CASSGRDLGRYEQYF	TGTGCCAGCAGTGGCCGGGACTTGGGCCGCTACGAGCAGTACTTC
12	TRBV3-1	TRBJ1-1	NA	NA	CASSPGPPEAFF	TGTGCCAGCAGCCCGGGGCCCCCTGAAGCTTTCTTT
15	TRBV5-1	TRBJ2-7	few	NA	CASSLDGGPPYEQYF	TGCGCCAGCAGCTTAGATGGGGGGCCCCCCTACGAGCAGTACTTC
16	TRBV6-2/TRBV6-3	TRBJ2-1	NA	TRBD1	CASSSRGQGGGNEQFF	TGTGCCAGCAGTTCAAGGGGACAGGGTGGGGGCAATGAGCAGTTCTTC
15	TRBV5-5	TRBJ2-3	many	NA	CASSLSAIDTDTQYF	TGTGCCAGCAGCTTGTCAGCGATAGACACAGATACGCAGTATTTT
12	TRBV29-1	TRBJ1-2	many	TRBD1	CSVSGTGYGYTF	TGCAGCGTTTCGGGGACAGGCTATGGCTACACCTTC
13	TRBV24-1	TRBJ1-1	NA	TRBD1	CATSAGGFSEAFF	TGTGCCACCAGTGCAGGGGGCTTTTCTGAAGCTTTCTTT